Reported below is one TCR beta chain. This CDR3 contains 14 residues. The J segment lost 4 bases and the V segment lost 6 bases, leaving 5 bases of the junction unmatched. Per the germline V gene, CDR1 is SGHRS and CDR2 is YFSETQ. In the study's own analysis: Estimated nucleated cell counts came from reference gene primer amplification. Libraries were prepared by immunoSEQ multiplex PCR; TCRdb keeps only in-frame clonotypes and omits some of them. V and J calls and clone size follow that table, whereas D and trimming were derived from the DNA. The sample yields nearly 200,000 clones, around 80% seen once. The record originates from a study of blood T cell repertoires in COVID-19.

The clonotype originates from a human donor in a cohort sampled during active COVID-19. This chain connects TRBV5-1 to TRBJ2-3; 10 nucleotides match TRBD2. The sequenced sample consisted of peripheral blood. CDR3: CASTLAGGPDTQYF. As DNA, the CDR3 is TGCGCCAGCACCTTAGCGGGGGGCCCAGATACGCAGTATTTT.